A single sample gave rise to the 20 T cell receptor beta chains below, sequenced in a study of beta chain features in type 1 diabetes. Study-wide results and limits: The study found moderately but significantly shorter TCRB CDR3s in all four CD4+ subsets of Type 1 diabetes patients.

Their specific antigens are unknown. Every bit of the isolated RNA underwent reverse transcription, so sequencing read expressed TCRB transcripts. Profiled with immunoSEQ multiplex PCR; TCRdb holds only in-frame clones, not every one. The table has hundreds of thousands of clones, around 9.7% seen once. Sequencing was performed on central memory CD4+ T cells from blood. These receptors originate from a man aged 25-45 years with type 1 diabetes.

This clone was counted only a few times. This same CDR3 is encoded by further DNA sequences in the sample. The CDR3 region is CASSLAGGEGEAFF. CDR3 DNA: TGTGCCAGCAGCTTAGCCGGAGGGGAGGGCGAAGCTTTCTTT. The chain employs TRBV7-2 and TRBJ1-1; TRBD1 might be the D (5 bases). Per the germline V gene, CDR1 is SGHTA and CDR2 is FQGNSA. This CDR3 is built from 14 residues. V was trimmed by 0 bases and J by 8 bases, leaving 13 bases between them.

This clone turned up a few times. DNA for the CDR3: TGTGCCTGGGGGCCGGGGGGGCCGTTGGATACGCAGTATTTT. Its protein product is CAWGPGGPLDTQYF. The V call is TRBV30, the J call TRBJ2-3; 8 nucleotides match TRBD2. This CDR3 is built from 14 residues. With V trimmed by 5 bases and J by 6 bases, 10 bases remained unmatched. Germline V lookup: CDR1 GTSNPN, CDR2 SVGIG (reference sequence).

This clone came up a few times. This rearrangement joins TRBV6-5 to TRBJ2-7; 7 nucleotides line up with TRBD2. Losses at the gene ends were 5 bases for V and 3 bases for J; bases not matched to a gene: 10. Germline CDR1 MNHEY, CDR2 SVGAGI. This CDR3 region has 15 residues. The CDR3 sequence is CASSRGGAGNYEQYF. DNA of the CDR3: TGTGCCAGCAGTCGCGGTGGAGCGGGGAACTACGAGCAGTACTTC.

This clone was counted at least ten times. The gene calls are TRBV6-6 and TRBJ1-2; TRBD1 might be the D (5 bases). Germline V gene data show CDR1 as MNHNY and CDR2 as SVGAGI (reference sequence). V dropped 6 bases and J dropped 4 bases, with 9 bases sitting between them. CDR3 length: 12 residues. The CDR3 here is CASSPGTYGYTF. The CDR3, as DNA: TGTGCCAGCAGCCCCGGGACCTATGGCTACACCTTC.

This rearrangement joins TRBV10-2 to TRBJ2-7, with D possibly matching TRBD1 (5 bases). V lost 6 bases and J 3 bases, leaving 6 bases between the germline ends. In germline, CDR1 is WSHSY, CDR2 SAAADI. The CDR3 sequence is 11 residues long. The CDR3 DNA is TGCGCCAGCAGAGACAGCTACGAGCAGTACTTC. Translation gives CASRDSYEQYF.

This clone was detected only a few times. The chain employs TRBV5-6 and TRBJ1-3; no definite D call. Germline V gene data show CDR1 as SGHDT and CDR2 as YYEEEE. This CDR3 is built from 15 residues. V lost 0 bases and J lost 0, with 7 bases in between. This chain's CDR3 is CASSLVPDSGNTIYF. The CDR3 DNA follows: TGTGCCAGCAGCTTGGTACCGGACTCTGGAAACACCATATATTTT.

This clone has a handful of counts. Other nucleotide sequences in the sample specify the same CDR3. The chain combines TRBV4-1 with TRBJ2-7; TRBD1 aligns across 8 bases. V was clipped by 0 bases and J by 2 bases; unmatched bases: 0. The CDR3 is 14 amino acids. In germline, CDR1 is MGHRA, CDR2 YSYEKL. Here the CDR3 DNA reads TGCGCCAGCAGCCAAGAGACAGGGGCCTACGAGCAGTACTTC. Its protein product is CASSQETGAYEQYF.

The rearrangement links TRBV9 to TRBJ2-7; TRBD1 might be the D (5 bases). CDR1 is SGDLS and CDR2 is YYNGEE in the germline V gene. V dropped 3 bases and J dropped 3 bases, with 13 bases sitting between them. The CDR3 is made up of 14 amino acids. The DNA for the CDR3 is TGTGCCAGCAGCGCCGACCTTGACAGCTACGAGCAGTACTTC. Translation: CASSADLDSYEQYF.

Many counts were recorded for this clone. CDR3 DNA: TGTGCCAGCAGCGGGACCAACTACTATGGCTACACCTTC. Protein sequence: CASSGTNYYGYTF. This chain uses TRBV5-6 with TRBJ1-2; D is perhaps TRBD1 (5 bases). This CDR3 has 13 amino acids. CDR1 SGHDT and CDR2 YYEEEE come from the germline V gene. The V and J ends lost 4 bases and 3 bases respectively, with 10 bases between them.

In nucleotides, the CDR3 is TGTGCCTGGAGTTCCCAGCCCCACACAGATACGCAGTATTTT. Translation: CAWSSQPHTDTQYF. This chain joins TRBV30 and TRBJ2-3, with D hard to call. With 2 bases removed from V and 2 bases from J, the gap between germline ends came to 11 bases. The CDR3 sequence is 14 residues long. The germline V gene has CDR1 GTSNPN and CDR2 SVGIG (reference sequence).

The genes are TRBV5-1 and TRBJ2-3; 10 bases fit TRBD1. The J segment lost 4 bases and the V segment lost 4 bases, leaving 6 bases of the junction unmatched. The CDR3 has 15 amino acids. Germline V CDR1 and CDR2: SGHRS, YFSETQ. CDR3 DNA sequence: TGCGCCAGCAGCCCTCTTGGGACAGGGGCAGATACGCAGTATTTT. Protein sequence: CASSPLGTGADTQYF. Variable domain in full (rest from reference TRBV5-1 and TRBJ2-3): KAGVTQTPRYLIKTRGQQVTLSCSPISGHRSVSWYQQTPGQGLQFLFEYFSETQRNKGNFPGRFSGRQFSNSRSEMNVSTLELGDSALYLCASSPLGTGADTQYFGPGTRLTVL.

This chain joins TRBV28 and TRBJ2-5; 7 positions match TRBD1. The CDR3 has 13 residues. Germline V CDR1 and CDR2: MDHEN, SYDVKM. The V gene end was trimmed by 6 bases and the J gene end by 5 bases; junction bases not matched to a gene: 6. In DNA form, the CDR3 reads TGTGCCAGCAGGCAGGGGGAGATCGAGACCCAGTACTTC. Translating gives CASRQGEIETQYF.

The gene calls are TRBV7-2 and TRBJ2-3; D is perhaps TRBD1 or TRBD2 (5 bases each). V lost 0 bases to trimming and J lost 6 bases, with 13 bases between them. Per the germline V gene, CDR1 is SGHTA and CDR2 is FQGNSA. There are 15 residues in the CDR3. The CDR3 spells CASSLAGTATDTQYF. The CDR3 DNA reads TGTGCCAGCAGCTTAGCCGGGACCGCGACCGATACGCAGTATTTT.

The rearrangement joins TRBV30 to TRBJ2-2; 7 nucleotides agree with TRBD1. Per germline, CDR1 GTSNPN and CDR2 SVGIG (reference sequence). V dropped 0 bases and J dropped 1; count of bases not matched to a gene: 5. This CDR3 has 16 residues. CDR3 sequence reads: CAWSVKWTGNTGELFF. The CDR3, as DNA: TGTGCCTGGAGTGTAAAATGGACAGGGAACACCGGGGAGCTGTTTTTT. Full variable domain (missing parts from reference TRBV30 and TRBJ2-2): SQTIHQWPATLVQPVGSPLSLECTVEGTSNPNLYWYRQAAGRGLQLLFYSVGIGQISSEVPQNLSASRPQDRQFILSSKKLLLSDSGFYLCAWSVKWTGNTGELFFGEGSRLTVL.

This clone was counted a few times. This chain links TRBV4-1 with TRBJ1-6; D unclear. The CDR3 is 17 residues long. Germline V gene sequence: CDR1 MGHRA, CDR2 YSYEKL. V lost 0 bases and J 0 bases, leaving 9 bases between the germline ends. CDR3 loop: CASSQEDLSSYNSPLHF. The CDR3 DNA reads TGCGCCAGCAGCCAAGAGGACCTCAGCTCCTATAATTCACCCCTCCACTTT.

CDR3 DNA sequence: TGTGCCTGGAAGACAGGGTGGCTGGGCAATGAGCAGTTCTTC. Its translation: CAWKTGWLGNEQFF. This chain joins TRBV30 and TRBJ2-1; 7 bases map to TRBD1. Germline V gene lookup returns CDR1 GTSNPN and CDR2 SVGIG (reference sequence). This CDR3 has 14 residues. The J segment lost 6 bases and the V segment lost 4 bases, leaving 9 bases of the junction unmatched.

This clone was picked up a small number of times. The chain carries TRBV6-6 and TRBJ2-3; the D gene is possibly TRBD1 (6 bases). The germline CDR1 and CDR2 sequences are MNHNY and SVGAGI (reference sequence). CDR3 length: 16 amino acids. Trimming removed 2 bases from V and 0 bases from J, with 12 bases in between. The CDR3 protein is CASSYAQGISTDTQYF. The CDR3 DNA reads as TGTGCCAGCAGTTACGCGCAGGGGATAAGCACAGATACGCAGTATTTT.

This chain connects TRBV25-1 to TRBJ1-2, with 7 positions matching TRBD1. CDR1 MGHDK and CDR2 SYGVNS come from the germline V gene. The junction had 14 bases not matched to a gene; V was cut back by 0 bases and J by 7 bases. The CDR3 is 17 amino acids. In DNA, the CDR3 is TGTGCCAGCAGTGAATATCTCGGACAGGCCGAAACTCTTGGCTACACCTTC. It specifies CASSEYLGQAETLGYTF.

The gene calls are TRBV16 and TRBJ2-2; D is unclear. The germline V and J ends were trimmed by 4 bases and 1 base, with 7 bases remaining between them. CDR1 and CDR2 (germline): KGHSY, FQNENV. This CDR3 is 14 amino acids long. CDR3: CASSPQRNTGELFF. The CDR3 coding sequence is TGTGCCAGCAGCCCTCAGCGGAACACCGGGGAGCTGTTTTTT.

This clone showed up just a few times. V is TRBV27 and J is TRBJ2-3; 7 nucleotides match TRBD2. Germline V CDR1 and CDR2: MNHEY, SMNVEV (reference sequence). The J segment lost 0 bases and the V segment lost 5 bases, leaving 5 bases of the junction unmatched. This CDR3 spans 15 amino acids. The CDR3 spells CASSPLADSTDTQYF. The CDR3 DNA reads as TGTGCCAGCAGTCCCCTAGCGGATAGCACAGATACGCAGTATTTT.